This TCR beta chain was recorded in a study of T cells in Graves' hyperthyroidism and ophthalmopathy (dated by TCRdb to the late 2010s). About the full investigation: Peripheral blood was sampled at the time of initial diagnosis, prior to any treatment. TCR V-J signatures able to tell the groups apart were searched for in a discovery cohort of approximately 95 patients, of whom around 42 had Graves' ophthalmopathy and around 58 had stable Graves' hyperthyroidism. An independent validation cohort of about 19 hyperthyroidism patients and 15 or so patients who later progressed to ophthalmopathy tested prospective prediction of ophthalmopathy. The 100 or so discovery patients were randomly divided into training and test sets at a 7:3 ratio. Thyroid tissue and blood T-cell repertoires from six or seven Graves' hyperthyroidism patients were also compared in the study. After blood sampling, hyperthyroidism patients were treated with methimazole at a starting dose of 30 mg daily, and ophthalmopathy patients were treated with high-dose intravenous methylprednisolone. The paper describes TCR Vbeta CDR3 sequencing of about 140 peripheral blood samples, made up of under 50 ophthalmopathy patients, roughly 80 hyperthyroidism patients and 17 progressor patients.

Here is what the overall study found, with its caveats: In cross-validation, a model built on a 13 V-J signature told ophthalmopathy apart from stable hyperthyroidism with less than 90% sensitivity and 81% to 82% specificity, and in testing the same model reached 80%/75%. Most expanded thyroid clonotypes (frequency above 0.001) were also detected in blood, a finding suggesting that blood repertoires may reflect thyroid immune responses. No statistical method was used to set the sample size in advance, and investigators knew the group allocation. In validation, the model predicted progression to ophthalmopathy a median of about 6.8 months before onset, with about 67% sensitivity and about 72% specificity.

CDR1 and CDR2 are drawn from the germline V gene: SNHLY, FYNNEI. Between the V and J ends, shortened by 10 bases and 0 bases respectively, the junction contains 21 bases. Measured from the cysteine to the phenylalanine, the CDR3 is 16 residues long. The only DNA kept is the CDR3, 48 bases in frame from the first base. This clonotype was counted ten times or more. No antigen is known for it. No clone much larger than this one lies a single base away; base qualities are absent. The TCR beta CDR3 regions were amplified from RNA transcripts. The first round of RT-PCR for the TCR CDR3 was performed with the HTBI primer set and the Qiagen OneStep RT-PCR kit. Libraries were constructed in a second round of multiplex PCR, after which size selection and purification were carried out. The libraries were sequenced on an Illumina HiSeq2000 using paired-end 100 bp reads. The paper's data handling went like this. Raw data were processed with SOAPnuke, discarding reads with adapters, uncalled bases, mean Phred below 15, or no exact constant-primer or identifier match. COPE v1.2.5 was used to merge the high-quality paired reads, and each unique nucleotide sequence was defined as a clonotype. MiTCR v1.1 was used to align clonotypes to the IMGT TRBV, TRBD and TRBJ reference segments. Only V-J combinations with frequency above 0.0001, covering 99% to 99.2% of repertoires, were analysed. The TCS score was defined as F50 (clonal expansion) divided by E x V (chaos), with BLOSUM62-based TCRdist calculated between CDR3 peptides within each V-J. Welch's t-statistics and random forest reduced 514 V-J features to roughly 13, which were used in a naive Bayes classifier (R e1071). Through fastp at Q25 and MiXCR, TCRdb rebuilt clones from the public reads, retaining in-frame beta chains. Each entry is one CDR3 protein sequence, shown with its most common DNA and genes. These V and J calls are TCRdb output, not the study's own analysis. Present in this sample are fewer than 200,000 distinct CDR3 sequences, 15% to 20% of which were seen just once. The ten largest account for under 35% of the sample.

A patient counted as having stable Graves' hyperthyroidism if no progression to ophthalmopathy occurred over 18 months of follow-up. Hyperthyroidism patients were newly diagnosed, with disease duration under 2 months, and aged 18 to 65 years. Patients with uncontrolled infections, other autoimmune diseases, pregnancy or lactation were excluded. Diagnoses were established on the basis of clinical symptoms, serum thyroxine and TRAb, thyroid ultrasound, and orbital computed tomography. PBMCs were separated from roughly 10 ml of fresh peripheral blood using Ficoll-Paque density gradient centrifugation. Trizol reagent was used to extract total RNA, and RNA quality was then checked on an Agilent 2100 Bioanalyzer.

The receptor was isolated from a woman between 50 and 59 years old with Graves' hyperthyroidism. Sequenced input: blood. The V gene is TRBV2 and the J gene is TRBJ1-2; the D gene is perhaps TRBD1, on 6 matching bases. CDR3 protein: CATQWGPGTPNYGYTF. The DNA is as follows: TGTGCCACCCAGTGGGGGCCGGGAACACCTAACTATGGCTACACCTTC.